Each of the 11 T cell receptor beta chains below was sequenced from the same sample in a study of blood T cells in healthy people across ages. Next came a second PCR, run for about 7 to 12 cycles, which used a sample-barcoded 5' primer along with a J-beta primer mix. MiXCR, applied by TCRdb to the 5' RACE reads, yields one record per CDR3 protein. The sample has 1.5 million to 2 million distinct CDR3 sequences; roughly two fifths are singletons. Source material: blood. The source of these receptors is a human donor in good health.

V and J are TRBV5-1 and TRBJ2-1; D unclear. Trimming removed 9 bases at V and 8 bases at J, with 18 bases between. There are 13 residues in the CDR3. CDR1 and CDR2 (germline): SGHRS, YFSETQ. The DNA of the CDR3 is TGCGCCACCCAGCCCCAGTCCGGCGATGAGCAGTTCTTC. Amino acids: CATQPQSGDEQFF.

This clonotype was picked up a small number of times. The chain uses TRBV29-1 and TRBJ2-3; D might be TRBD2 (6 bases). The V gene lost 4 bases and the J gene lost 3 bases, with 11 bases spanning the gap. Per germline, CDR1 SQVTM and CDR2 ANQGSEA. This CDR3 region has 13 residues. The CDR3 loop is CSVGDGGTDTQYF. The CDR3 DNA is TGCAGCGTTGGGGACGGGGGAACAGATACGCAGTATTTT.

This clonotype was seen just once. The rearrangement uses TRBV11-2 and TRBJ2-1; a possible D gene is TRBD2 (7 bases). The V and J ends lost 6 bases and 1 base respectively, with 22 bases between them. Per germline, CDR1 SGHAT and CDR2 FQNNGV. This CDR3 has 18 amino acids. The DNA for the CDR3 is TGTGCCAGCAGTCGAGTGGGAGACCGGGGGGCATCCTACAATGAGCAGTTCTTC. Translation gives CASSRVGDRGASYNEQFF.

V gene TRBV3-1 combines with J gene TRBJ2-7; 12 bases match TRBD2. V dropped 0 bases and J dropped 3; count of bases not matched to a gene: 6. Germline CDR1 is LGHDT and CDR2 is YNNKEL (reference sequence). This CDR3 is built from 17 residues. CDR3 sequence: CASSQDLWTSGDYEQYF. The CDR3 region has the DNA TGTGCCAGCAGCCAAGATCTTTGGACTAGCGGGGACTACGAGCAGTACTTC.

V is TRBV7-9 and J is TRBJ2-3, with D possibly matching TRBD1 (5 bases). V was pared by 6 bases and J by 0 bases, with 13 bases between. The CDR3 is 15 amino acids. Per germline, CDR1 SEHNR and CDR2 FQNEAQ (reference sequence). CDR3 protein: CASSGARLSTDTQYF. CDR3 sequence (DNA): TGTGCCAGCAGTGGGGCCCGCCTCAGCACAGATACGCAGTATTTT.

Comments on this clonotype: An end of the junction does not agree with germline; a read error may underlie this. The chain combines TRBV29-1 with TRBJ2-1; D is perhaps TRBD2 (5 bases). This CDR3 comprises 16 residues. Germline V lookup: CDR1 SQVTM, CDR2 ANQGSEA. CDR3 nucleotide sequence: TGCAGCGTTGCCACGGGAAGACGATACTCCTACAATGGGCAGTTCTTC. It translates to CSVATGRRYSYNGQFF.

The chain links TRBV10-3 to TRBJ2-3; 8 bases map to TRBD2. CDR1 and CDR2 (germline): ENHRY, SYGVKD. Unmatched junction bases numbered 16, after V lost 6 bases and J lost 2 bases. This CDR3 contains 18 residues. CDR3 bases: TGTGCCATCAGCCTAAGGAATAGAGCGGGGGACCTCACAGATACGCAGTATTTT. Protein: CAISLRNRAGDLTDTQYF.

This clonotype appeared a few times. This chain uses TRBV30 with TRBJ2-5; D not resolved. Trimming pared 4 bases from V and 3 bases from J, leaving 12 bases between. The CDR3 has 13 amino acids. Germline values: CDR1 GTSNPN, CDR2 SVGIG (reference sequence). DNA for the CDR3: TGTGCCTGGAATGGGCAGGCGGAAGAGACCCAGTACTTC. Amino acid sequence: CAWNGQAEETQYF.

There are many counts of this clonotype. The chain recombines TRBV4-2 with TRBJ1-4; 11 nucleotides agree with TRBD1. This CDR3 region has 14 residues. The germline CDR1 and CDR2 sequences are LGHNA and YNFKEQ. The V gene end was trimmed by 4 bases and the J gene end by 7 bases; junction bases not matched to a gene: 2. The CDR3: CASSPGTGGEKLFF. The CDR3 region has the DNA TGTGCCAGCAGCCCCGGGACAGGGGGTGAAAAACTGTTTTTT.

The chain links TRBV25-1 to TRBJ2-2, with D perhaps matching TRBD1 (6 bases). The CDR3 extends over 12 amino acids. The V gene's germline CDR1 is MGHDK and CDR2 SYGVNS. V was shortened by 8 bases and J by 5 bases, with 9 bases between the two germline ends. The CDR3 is CASARGTGELFF. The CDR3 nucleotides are TGTGCCAGCGCTAGGGGGACCGGGGAGCTGTTTTTT.

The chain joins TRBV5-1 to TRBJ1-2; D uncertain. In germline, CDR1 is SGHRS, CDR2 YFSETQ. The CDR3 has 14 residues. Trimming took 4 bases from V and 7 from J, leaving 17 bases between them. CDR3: CASSEPGKPGGYTF. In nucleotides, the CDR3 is TGCGCCAGCAGCGAGCCAGGCAAACCGGGTGGCTACACCTTC.